These T cell receptor beta chains were read from a single sample in a study of CD8 T cells in ankylosing spondylitis. Via MiXCR, TCRdb re-called the 5' RACE reads, giving one row per CDR3 protein. The repertoire includes around 440,000 distinct CDR3 sequences, under 20% of them detected once, and 1% sits in the top ten. Material: blood, either unsorted or a sorted T cell fraction (not recorded which). Receptor source: a male donor with ankylosing spondylitis. Each CDR3 is given without its conserved first and last residue. The order of the fields is V gene, J gene, CDR3 protein.

TRBV20-1	TRBJ2-3	SAFGGMDTQY
TRBV28	TRBJ2-5	ASSLGQVAFQETQY
TRBV9	TRBJ2-1	ASSPQTSGLYNEQF
TRBV7-8	TRBJ2-7	ASSPRVLDEQY
TRBV2	TRBJ2-1	ASSVQRGYNEQF
TRBV11-3	TRBJ2-7	ASSLDGGSPSYEQY
TRBV5-1	TRBJ2-3	ASGKQWGGTDTQY
TRBV18	TRBJ2-3	ASAPGRSTDTQY
TRBV20-1	TRBJ2-7	SATNYEQY
TRBV12-3/TRBV12-4	TRBJ1-1	ASSVTGQPQVAF
TRBV7-2	TRBJ2-7	ASSLGLGSYYEQY
TRBV4-1	TRBJ2-6	ASSQTGAGANVLT
TRBV4-1	TRBJ1-4	ASSQGGDGLNEKLF
TRBV20-1	TRBJ2-7	SADPGQSYEQY
TRBV6-1	TRBJ2-7	ASSGRGPWGYEQY
TRBV11-2	TRBJ2-3	ASSSRGGTQY
TRBV29-1	TRBJ2-5	SVEDPGPETQY
TRBV24-1	TRBJ2-3	ATSGGLAGTDTQY
TRBV15	TRBJ2-6	ATSRVPANSGANVLT
TRBV20-1	TRBJ2-1	SAPQAVYGRAGEQF
TRBV5-6	TRBJ1-1	ASSSGQIMNTEAF
TRBV5-1	TRBJ1-1	ASSFGQGALGTEAF
TRBV9	TRBJ2-5	ASSVDTGYQETQY
TRBV5-1	TRBJ2-1	ASSLATGTSGDNEQF
TRBV6-5	TRBJ1-1	ASSSDRGTEAF
TRBV28	TRBJ2-7	ASSPAEFRGTNEQY
TRBV5-1	TRBJ1-2	ASSLVGTAYGYT
TRBV20-1	TRBJ2-1	SARVAGGSFGEQF
TRBV11-1	TRBJ2-7	ASSLGGQGWTSGRNEQY
TRBV24-1	TRBJ2-1	ATSDLSRTAAGHVVNEQF
TRBV10-3	TRBJ2-7	AISESTKRYEQY
TRBV5-1	TRBJ2-7	ASSVDTRSSYEQY
TRBV4-1	TRBJ1-1	ASSQEWGATRVAF
TRBV29-1	TRBJ1-1	SAGIGVGAF
TRBV7-9	TRBJ2-7	ASSKYRESSYEQY
TRBV5-1	TRBJ2-2	ASSLSGTTGELF
TRBV12-3/TRBV12-4	TRBJ1-1	ASSFREGHLEAF
TRBV10-3	TRBJ1-1	AISELGQTNTEAF
TRBV6-1	TRBJ1-6	ASSEVGRGSESYNSPLH
TRBV7-2	TRBJ2-4	ASSLQGTWGAKNIQY
TRBV4-1	TRBJ1-6	ASSQDWGSSYNSPLH
TRBV3-1	TRBJ1-1	ASSHRQGLGTEAF
TRBV18	TRBJ2-1	ASSPMSIYNEQF
TRBV5-1	TRBJ1-4	ASSLDRAKLF
TRBV2	TRBJ1-1	ASSEYGDLRERF
TRBV20-1	TRBJ2-3	SARPGRTDTQY
TRBV29-1	TRBJ1-4	SVLDRGHGNEKLF
TRBV12-3/TRBV12-4	TRBJ2-1	ASRIKGGGSYNEQF
TRBV7-3	TRBJ1-5	ASSFKGGLRAQH
TRBV6-1	TRBJ2-7	ASSEGPAGGKDEQY
TRBV7-9	TRBJ2-7	ASSPQRGGGDEQY
TRBV5-1	TRBJ2-7	ASSSSAGGGSYEQY
TRBV20-1	TRBJ1-2	SASPTGNYGYT
TRBV9	TRBJ2-2	ASSVFGGEAGELF
TRBV7-2	TRBJ2-2	ASSLAGSPKSVGELF
TRBV11-2	TRBJ2-7	ASSLRLAGVEQY
TRBV20-1	TRBJ1-1	SAPDRLTEAF
TRBV6-1	TRBJ2-7	ASALSSGLAVRE
TRBV2	TRBJ2-1	ASSVSWGTNNEQF
TRBV9	TRBJ2-2	ASSARGDLGELF